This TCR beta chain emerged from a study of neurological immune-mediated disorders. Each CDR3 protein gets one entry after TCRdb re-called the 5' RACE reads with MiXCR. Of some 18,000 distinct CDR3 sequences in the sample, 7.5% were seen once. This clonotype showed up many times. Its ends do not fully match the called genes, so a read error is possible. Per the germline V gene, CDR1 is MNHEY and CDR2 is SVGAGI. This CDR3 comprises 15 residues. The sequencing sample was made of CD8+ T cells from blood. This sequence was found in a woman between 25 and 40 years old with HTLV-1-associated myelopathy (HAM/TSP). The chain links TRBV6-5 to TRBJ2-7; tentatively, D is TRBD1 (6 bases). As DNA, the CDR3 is TGTGCCAGCAGTTACTCCCGCAGGGGCTATTACGAACAGTACTTC. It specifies CASSYSRRGYYEQYF.